Following are 2 T cell receptor beta chains from one sample sequenced in a study of response to subunit inactivated influenza vaccine. TCRdb fed the RT-PCR reads into MiXCR, producing one record per CDR3 protein. Of under 550,000 distinct CDR3 sequences listed, 7.6% are singletons. The sequencing used PBMCs from blood, collected less than 25 months after vaccination. All receptors derive from a man between 50 and 75 years old who received an inactivated influenza vaccine.

This clonotype was detected many times. The V call is TRBV6-1, the J call TRBJ2-3; TRBD1 matches at 8 bases. Per germline, CDR1 MNHNS and CDR2 SASEGT. V shed 3 bases, J shed 0 bases, and the junction held 5 bases outside the gene matches. CDR3 length: 16 residues. The CDR3 loop is CASSDAGGSSTDTQYF. The CDR3 DNA is TGTGCCAGCAGTGACGCAGGGGGCTCTAGCACAGATACGCAGTATTTT.

The chain combines TRBV20-1 with TRBJ2-3, with D hard to call. Trimming pared 3 bases from V and 6 bases from J, leaving 19 bases between. This CDR3 spans 15 amino acids. Germline V CDR1 and CDR2: DFQATT, SNEGSKA (reference sequence). CDR3 DNA sequence: TGCAGTGCTAGCTCCCGGCTTATCTTTCCGGATACGCAGTATTTT. This sequence encodes CSASSRLIFPDTQYF.